The 32 T cell receptor beta chains given below trace back to one sample, sequenced in a study of preoperative IRX-2 immunotherapy in early breast cancer. Produced via immunoSEQ multiplex PCR; TCRdb's table is partial and in-frame only. Among fewer than 4,000 clones listed, 70% to 80% were seen once. Treatment denoted: preoperative locoregional IRX-2 cytokine immunotherapy. Here the sequenced sample was tumor tissue, taken after IRX-2 immunotherapy. The receptors shown here come from a human donor with breast cancer.

The CDR3 loop reads CASSPGTGGYEQYF. CDR3 nucleotide sequence: TGTGCCAGCTCACCAGGGACAGGGGGCTACGAGCAGTACTTC. The chain joins TRBV18 to TRBJ2-7; TRBD1 aligns across 11 bases. V dropped 2 bases and J dropped 3; count of bases not matched to a gene: 0. Germline CDR1 is KGHSH and CDR2 is LQKENI. There are 14 residues in the CDR3.

The gene calls are TRBV15 and TRBJ2-7, with D perhaps being TRBD1 or TRBD2 (5 bases each). The V end was cut by 5 bases, the J end by 0 bases, with 14 bases between. This CDR3 region has 15 residues. The germline V gene has CDR1 LNHNV and CDR2 YYDKDF (reference sequence). CDR3 sequence: CATSPQDGGSYEQYF. The CDR3 DNA sequence: TGTGCCACCAGCCCCCAGGATGGGGGCTCCTACGAGCAGTACTTC.

This clone was found once. The V gene is TRBV7-4, the J gene TRBJ2-7; perhaps TRBD1 as D (6 bases). Germline V gene lookup returns CDR1 SGHVT and CDR2 SQSDAQ. The CDR3 length is 14 residues. With 5 bases removed from V and 4 bases from J, the gap between germline ends came to 15 bases. CDR3 in DNA: TGTGCCAGCAGCCTATCACAGGGTTCATACGAGCAGTACTTC. It codes for CASSLSQGSYEQYF.

This clone appeared a few times. This chain links TRBV11-3 with TRBJ1-1; a weak D match, TRBD1 (5 bases). The CDR3 runs to 15 residues. Germline assignment: CDR1 SGHNT and CDR2 YENEEA. The germline V and J ends were trimmed by 1 base and 4 bases, with 13 bases remaining between them. CDR3 sequence: CASSLVFAGFTEAFF. The CDR3 DNA is TGTGCCAGCAGCTTAGTTTTCGCAGGGTTCACTGAAGCTTTCTTT.

The chain has TRBV11-3 and TRBJ1-3; D might be TRBD1 (6 bases). V lost 5 bases and J lost 4, with 18 bases in between. CDR1 is SGHNT and CDR2 is YENEEA in the germline V gene. The CDR3 has 16 residues. The CDR3 sequence is CASSPPGGRSGNTIYF. Here the CDR3 DNA reads TGTGCCAGCAGCCCGCCGGGGGGCCGGTCCGGAAACACCATATATTTT. The full variable domain, its missing parts supplied by reference TRBV11-3 and TRBJ1-3, is EAGVVQSPRYKIIEKKQPVAFWCNPISGHNTLYWYLQNLGQGPELLIRYENEEAVDDSQLPKDRFSAERLKGVDSTLKIQPAELGDSAVYLCASSPPGGRSGNTIYFGEGSWLTVV.

This clone was picked up a small number of times. V usage is TRBV11-3 and J usage is TRBJ2-7, with D unresolved. V was trimmed by 0 bases and J by 4 bases, leaving 10 bases between them. In germline, CDR1 is SGHNT, CDR2 YENEEA. This CDR3 has 14 amino acids. The CDR3 region has the DNA TGTGCCAGCAGCTTAGATAGTCTGGTTTACGAGCAGTACTTC. Encoded protein: CASSLDSLVYEQYF.

This chain links TRBV28 with TRBJ2-7; 9 bases align to TRBD1. Germline CDR1 is MDHEN and CDR2 is SYDVKM. V was clipped by 10 bases and J by 0 bases; unmatched bases: 10. The CDR3 runs 15 residues. The chain's CDR3 is CANKIRDRVSYEQYF. In DNA form, the CDR3 reads TGTGCCAACAAAATCCGGGACAGGGTCTCCTACGAGCAGTACTTC.

This clone was observed a few times. V is TRBV11-3 and J is TRBJ2-1; no clear D gene. Trimming shortened V by 5 bases and J by 3 bases, and 14 bases separated the two germline ends. Germline V gene sequence: CDR1 SGHNT, CDR2 YENEEA. The CDR3 is 15 residues long. CDR3 region: CASSPSAGDYNEQFF. The CDR3 region has the DNA TGTGCCAGCAGCCCATCCGCCGGCGACTACAATGAGCAGTTCTTC.

This clone has just one count. The gene calls are TRBV15 and TRBJ2-1; TRBD2 is a possible D gene (6 bases). The length of the CDR3 is 17 residues. Germline V gene lookup returns CDR1 LNHNV and CDR2 YYDKDF (reference sequence). V was shortened by 2 bases and J by 0 bases, with 14 bases between the two germline ends. The CDR3 loop is CATSRRNAAGSYNEQFF. CDR3 sequence (DNA): TGTGCCACCAGCAGAAGAAACGCAGCGGGCTCCTACAATGAGCAGTTCTTC.

This chain links TRBV5-1 with TRBJ1-3, with D perhaps TRBD1 (5 bases). This CDR3 region has 15 residues. Germline CDR1 reads SGHRS; CDR2 reads YFSETQ. V lost 2 bases and J 4 bases, leaving 13 bases between the germline ends. The CDR3 DNA reads as TGCGCCAGCAGCTTTGACTCAGGGCCAGGAAACACCATATATTTT. Residues: CASSFDSGPGNTIYF.

V and J are TRBV11-3 and TRBJ1-2, with 10 bases lining up with TRBD1. Looked up from germline, CDR1 is SGHNT and CDR2 is YENEEA. The CDR3 totals 15 residues. V was pared by 6 bases and J by 6 bases, with 10 bases of the junction left unmatched. CDR3 loop: CASSKERQGADGYTF. The CDR3 coding sequence is TGTGCCAGCAGTAAAGAACGACAGGGGGCGGATGGCTACACCTTC.

The table lists this clone with a count of one. V gene TRBV6-8 combines with J gene TRBJ2-7, with 13 bases lining up with TRBD2. The germline CDR1 and CDR2 sequences are MNHGY and SAAAGT. V lost 6 bases and J lost 5; bases outside the gene matches: 7. The CDR3 totals 15 residues. The CDR3 sequence: CASRRTGTSGDEQYF. The CDR3 DNA reads TGTGCCAGCAGGAGAACCGGGACTAGCGGGGACGAGCAGTACTTC.

This sequence joins TRBV6-8 and TRBJ1-5, with D possibly matching TRBD1 (5 bases). Germline lookup yields CDR1 MNHGY and CDR2 SAAAGT. V lost 2 bases and J 2 bases, leaving 7 bases between the germline ends. The CDR3 sequence is 14 residues long. CDR3 loop: CASSYGGGNQPQHF. For the CDR3, the DNA is TGTGCCAGCAGTTACGGAGGGGGCAATCAGCCCCAGCATTTT.

The chain combines TRBV23-1 with TRBJ2-3; a weak D match, TRBD1 (5 bases). TRBV23-1 is an ORF, and what it does is uncertain. This CDR3 is 14 amino acids long. The V end lost 6 bases, the J end lost 3 bases, and 13 bases lay between the germline ends. The CDR3 nucleotides are TGCGCCAGCAGCTTGACAGCTGGGACAGATACGCAGTATTTT. It specifies CASSLTAGTDTQYF.

This rearrangement joins TRBV22-1 to TRBJ2-7; the D call in the table, TRBD1, was not verified against the DNA. TRBV22-1 represents a pseudogene. This CDR3 spans 15 amino acids. CDR3 amino acids: CASSLRDRDVDEQYF. In DNA form, the CDR3 reads TGTGCCAGCAGTCTCCGGGACAGGGACGTCGACGAGCAGTACTTC.

This rearrangement joins TRBV11-3 to TRBJ2-5, with D perhaps TRBD2 (6 bases). This CDR3 spans 15 amino acids. V was trimmed by 4 bases and J by 2 bases, leaving 14 bases between them. Germline V lookup: CDR1 SGHNT, CDR2 YENEEA. The CDR3 nucleotides read TGTGCCAGCAGCTACCAACTGGGGGGACAAGAGACCCAGTACTTC. Translated: CASSYQLGGQETQYF. Filled out from reference TRBV11-3 and TRBJ2-5, the complete variable domain reads EAGVVQSPRYKIIEKKQPVAFWCNPISGHNTLYWYLQNLGQGPELLIRYENEEAVDDSQLPKDRFSAERLKGVDSTLKIQPAELGDSAVYLCASSYQLGGQETQYFGPGTRLLVL.

This clone was counted a few times. The chain is built from TRBV6-8 and TRBJ1-3; tentative D call: TRBD1 (5 bases). Germline loops: CDR1 MNHGY, CDR2 SAAAGT. The CDR3 runs to 14 residues. The V end was cut by 5 bases, the J end by 7 bases, with 15 bases between. The CDR3 coding sequence is TGTGCCAGCAGTCCGGGACCAATGAGGAACACCATATATTTT. Its protein product is CASSPGPMRNTIYF.

The V call is TRBV19, the J call TRBJ2-3, with D unclear. Germline V gene lookup returns CDR1 LNHDA and CDR2 SQIVND (reference sequence). The CDR3 runs 14 residues. The V end was cut by 6 bases, the J end by 2 bases, with 12 bases between. CDR3 sequence (DNA): TGTGCCAGTAGACCCGGAGACACCACAGATACGCAGTATTTT. Amino acids: CASRPGDTTDTQYF.

V is TRBV6-8 and J is TRBJ2-4; no reliable D call. V was clipped by 6 bases and J by 0 bases, with 12 bases between them. The germline CDR1 and CDR2 sequences are MNHGY and SAAAGT. The length of the CDR3 is 15 residues. The CDR3 loop reads CASSSRRLAKNIQYF. The CDR3 DNA follows: TGTGCCAGCAGCTCGCGTAGACTAGCCAAAAACATTCAGTACTTC.

The rearrangement joins TRBV19 to TRBJ2-7; TRBD2 aligns across 10 bases. Germline CDR1 LNHDA, CDR2 SQIVND (reference sequence). This CDR3 has 13 amino acids. Trimming took 10 bases from V and 2 from J; bases not matched to a gene: 5. The CDR3 DNA sequence: TGTGCCACCACTAGCGGGGATGCCTACGAGCAGTACTTC. Protein product: CATTSGDAYEQYF. The variable domain in full, with the rest retrieved from reference TRBV19 and TRBJ2-7, is DGGITQSPKYLFRKEGQNVTLSCEQNLNHDAMYWYRQDPGQGLRLIYYSQIVNDFQKGDIAEGYSVSREKKESFPLTVTSAQKNPTAFYLCATTSGDAYEQYFGPGTRLTVT.

As concerns this clone: Its ends do not fully match the called genes, so a read error is possible. The CDR3 sequence: CASNQRWGMYYEQYF. Written as DNA, the CDR3 is TGTGCCAGCAACCAAAGGTGGGGGATGTACTACGAGCAGTACTTC. The V and J genes are TRBV14 and TRBJ2-7; D is perhaps TRBD1 or TRBD2 (5 bases each). Germline V gives CDR1 SGHDN, CDR2 FVKESK. The CDR3 is 15 amino acids.

In this sample, this clone is hyperexpanded (1% or more). The chain joins TRBV11-3 to TRBJ1-1; no clear D. The CDR3 spans 15 residues. Germline loops: CDR1 SGHNT, CDR2 YENEEA. Trimming removed 2 bases from V and 1 base from J, with 11 bases in between. CDR3 sequence reads: CASSLTHGRNTEAFF. DNA for the CDR3: TGTGCCAGCAGCTTAACCCACGGAAGGAACACTGAAGCTTTCTTT.

CDR3 loop: CASSEAGSRFDEQFF. For the CDR3, the DNA is TGCGCCAGCAGTGAGGCGGGATCAAGGTTCGATGAGCAGTTCTTC. This sequence joins TRBV10-2 and TRBJ2-1; tentatively, D is TRBD2 (6 bases). Germline V gene sequence: CDR1 WSHSY, CDR2 SAAADI. The CDR3 loop spans 15 amino acids. Trimming left V 2 bases short and J 8 bases short, with 16 bases between.

The chain joins TRBV28 to TRBJ1-5; the match to TRBD1 covers 8 bases. Germline V gene lookup returns CDR1 MDHEN and CDR2 SYDVKM. This CDR3 spans 16 amino acids. V dropped 6 bases and J dropped 3; count of bases not matched to a gene: 10. The CDR3 nucleotides read TGTGCCAGCAGACCTCTTGACAGGGGCGACAATCAGCCCCAGCATTTT. Translating it yields CASRPLDRGDNQPQHF.

CDR3 loop: CAIKTGASTGELFF. In DNA form, the CDR3 reads TGTGCCATTAAGACAGGGGCTAGCACCGGGGAGCTGTTTTTT. The chain recombines TRBV6-8 with TRBJ2-2, with 8 bases identical to TRBD1. Germline-derived CDR1 and CDR2 are MNHGY and SAAAGT. The CDR3 is made up of 14 amino acids. Unmatched junction bases numbered 8, after V lost 10 bases and J lost 4 bases.

V gene TRBV6-8 combines with J gene TRBJ2-5; 12 nucleotides agree with TRBD1. This CDR3 region has 16 residues. From germline, CDR1 is MNHGY and CDR2 SAAAGT. With 1 base clipped from V and 3 bases from J, the junction kept 3 bases outside the gene matches. CDR3 bases: TGTGCCAGCAGTTACTTTGGGACAGGGGGCGAAGAGACCCAGTACTTC. This encodes CASSYFGTGGEETQYF.

In regard to this clone: A read error may produce the germline difference seen at one junction end. The J gene is TRBJ2-3, the V gene TRBV6-8; unclear D gene. Germline loops: CDR1 MNHGY, CDR2 SAAAGT. This CDR3 region has 14 residues. DNA of the CDR3: TGTGCCAGCAGTGACTCAGACTCCACAGATACGCAGTATTTT. Translation: CASSDSDSTDTQYF.

The rearrangement uses TRBV9 and TRBJ2-7, with 10 bases that match TRBD2. V shed 3 bases and J 3 bases; nucleotides not matched to a gene: 9. The CDR3 covers 16 residues. The V gene's germline CDR1 is SGDLS and CDR2 YYNGEE. CDR3 protein: CASSELRTSGLYEQYF. As DNA, the CDR3 is TGTGCCAGCAGCGAATTAAGGACTAGCGGACTCTACGAGCAGTACTTC.

The V and J genes are TRBV5-1 and TRBJ1-6; D perhaps matches TRBD1 (5 bases). The germline V gene has CDR1 SGHRS and CDR2 YFSETQ. The CDR3 totals 18 residues. V lost 0 bases and J 2 bases, leaving 15 bases between the germline ends. CDR3 bases: TGCGCCAGCAGCTTGGAGGGGCCCCTCCGGGCCTATAATTCACCCCTCCACTTT. Residues: CASSLEGPLRAYNSPLHF.

CDR3 in DNA: TGTGCCAGCCGAAATTCGTTGGGGGTCGATAGCAGTGGCTACACCTTC. Translation: CASRNSLGVDSSGYTF. The chain has TRBV11-3 and TRBJ1-2; D possibly corresponds to TRBD1 (5 bases). Trimming pared 8 bases from V and 7 bases from J, leaving 26 bases between. The germline V gene has CDR1 SGHNT and CDR2 YENEEA. The CDR3 sequence is 16 residues long.

This sequence joins TRBV9 and TRBJ1-2; no reliable D call. The CDR3 totals 14 residues. Germline CDR1 reads SGDLS; CDR2 reads YYNGEE. Trimming left V 0 bases short and J 2 bases short, with 8 bases between. The CDR3 nucleotides read TGTGCCAGCAGCGTAGACCAACACAACTATGGCTACACCTTC. This sequence encodes CASSVDQHNYGYTF.

The chain uses TRBV25-1 and TRBJ2-5; D tentatively reads TRBD1 or TRBD2 (5 bases each). V was clipped by 4 bases and J by 4 bases, with 10 bases between them. The CDR3 contains 13 residues. Germline-derived CDR1 and CDR2 are MGHDK and SYGVNS. The CDR3 sequence: CASSVGGGETQYF. The CDR3 nucleotides are TGTGCCAGCAGTGTAGGTGGGGGAGAGACCCAGTACTTC.